The 10 T cell receptor beta chains presented below share a single source sample, sequenced in a study of T-cell reconstitution after alpha-beta-depleted transplantation in children. Researchers prepared the TCRbeta library using unique molecular identifiers, the study reports. TCRdb independently ran MiXCR on the PCR reads; one entry per CDR3 protein. The repertoire holds 90,000 to 130,000 distinct CDR3 sequences, with about 6.4% as singletons. The specimen comprised PBMCs, mostly from graft donor cells, sampled 360 days after TCRalphabeta/CD19-depleted stem cell transplant. Receptors were obtained from a male patient aged 2 to 10 who had a stem cell transplant for acute lymphoblastic leukemia, so the T cells may come from the graft donor.

This chain joins TRBV14 and TRBJ2-7; D remains unclear. The CDR3 loop spans 12 amino acids. Germline V gene data show CDR1 as SGHDN and CDR2 as FVKESK. Trimming left V 2 bases short and J 6 bases short, with 8 bases between. CDR3 amino acids: CASSQTSLEQYF. CDR3 sequence (DNA): TGTGCCAGCAGCCAAACATCACTCGAGCAGTACTTC.

In its sample, this clonotype was seen a few times. This rearrangement joins TRBV27 to TRBJ2-1, with TRBD2 matching 8 bases. This CDR3 region has 14 residues. Trimming cost V 5 bases and J 6 bases; bases outside gene matches: 6. CDR1 and CDR2 (germline): MNHEY, SMNVEV (reference sequence). CDR3 in DNA: TGTGCCAGCAGTCCGCGGGGGGCGGGCAATGAGCAGTTCTTC. The encoded protein is CASSPRGAGNEQFF.

The sample holds many counts of this clonotype. The chain is built from TRBV7-9 and TRBJ2-1; the D gene could be TRBD1 or TRBD2 (5 bases each). Germline assignment: CDR1 SEHNR and CDR2 FQNEAQ (reference sequence). Deletions cut 1 base from V and 7 bases from J, with 14 bases between. The CDR3 consists of 15 residues. The DNA for the CDR3 is TGTGCCAGCAGCTTAGACTCTTGGGGGTGGAATGAGCAGTTCTTC. Encoded protein: CASSLDSWGWNEQFF.

This clonotype was recorded many times. The CDR3 sequence: CASSYVGTRRNEQFF. In DNA, the CDR3 is TGTGCCAGCAGCTACGTTGGGACTAGGAGGAATGAGCAGTTCTTC. The chain joins TRBV6-2 or TRBV6-3 to TRBJ2-1, with 8 positions matching TRBD2. Losses at the gene ends were 6 bases for V and 7 bases for J; bases not matched to a gene: 11. Germline CDR1 is MNHEY and CDR2 is SVGEGT. CDR3 length: 15 residues.

This clonotype has a count of ten or more. The chain recombines TRBV27 with TRBJ1-2; D remains unclear. This CDR3 comprises 13 residues. V dropped 4 bases and J dropped 4 bases, with 10 bases sitting between them. Germline values: CDR1 MNHEY, CDR2 SMNVEV (reference sequence). The CDR3 reads CASSSGDGYGYTF. CDR3 sequence (DNA): TGTGCCAGCAGTTCCGGGGATGGCTATGGCTACACCTTC.

In its sample, this clonotype was seen many times. The chain recombines TRBV4-1 with TRBJ2-2; TRBD1 agrees at 7 bases. V was clipped by 4 bases and J by 5 bases; unmatched bases: 4. Germline assignment: CDR1 MGHRA and CDR2 YSYEKL. This CDR3 has 14 amino acids. This chain's CDR3 is CASSPLQGTGELFF. The CDR3 nucleotides are TGCGCCAGCAGCCCGTTACAGGGGACCGGGGAGCTGTTTTTT.

This clonotype was found a few times. The rearrangement links TRBV3-1 to TRBJ2-5; TRBD1 agrees at 7 bases. V was pared by 6 bases and J by 2 bases, with 6 bases of the junction left unmatched. The CDR3 runs 14 residues. CDR1 and CDR2 from the germline V gene are LGHDT and YNNKEL (reference sequence). CDR3 coding DNA: TGTGCCAGCAGACCTCCGACAGGGCAAGAGACCCAGTACTTC. The encoded protein is CASRPPTGQETQYF.

This clonotype was detected only a few times. The J gene is TRBJ1-2, the V gene TRBV5-1; 10 bases are a match to TRBD1. The germline gives CDR1 SGHRS, CDR2 YFSETQ. The CDR3 sequence is 14 residues long. With 3 bases clipped from V and 4 bases from J, the junction kept 3 bases outside the gene matches. This chain's CDR3 is CASSWDRGGYGYTF. The CDR3 DNA is TGCGCCAGCAGCTGGGACAGGGGCGGCTATGGCTACACCTTC.

This clonotype came up many times. The rearrangement joins TRBV15 to TRBJ2-3, with TRBD2 matching 7 bases. The CDR3 spans 14 residues. The germline V gene encodes CDR1 LNHNV and CDR2 YYDKDF (reference sequence). The V gene end was trimmed by 8 bases and the J gene end by 0 bases; junction bases not matched to a gene: 5. For the CDR3, the DNA is TGTGCCACCGAAACTAGCGTAAGCACAGATACGCAGTATTTT. Residues: CATETSVSTDTQYF.

This clonotype was counted only a few times. The gene calls are TRBV9 and TRBJ2-5; 16 bases are a match to TRBD2. From germline, CDR1 is SGDLS and CDR2 YYNGEE. The CDR3 contains 19 residues. Unmatched junction bases numbered 14, after V lost 4 bases and J lost 5 bases. The CDR3 bases are TGTGCCAGCAGCTTTAGTGGGACTAGCGGGGGGGCCTACTACGAGACCCAGTACTTC. It yields the protein CASSFSGTSGGAYYETQYF.